Below are 29 T cell receptor beta chains sequenced from a single sample in a study of siplizumab effects on memory and regulatory T cells. Generated by immunoSEQ multiplex PCR, the TCRdb table keeps only in-frame clones and is missing some. There are some 100,000 clones in the sample; about 95% occur only once, and less than 1.5% lies in the top ten. Input material: non-Treg CD4+ T cells sorted from blood. The receptors originated from a human donor in good health.

V and J are TRBV18 and TRBJ2-1; D ambiguous. CDR3 size: 11 residues. Germline CDR1 KGHSH, CDR2 LQKENI. Between the trimmed V and J ends, which lost 1 base and 11 bases, there was a span of 6 bases. As DNA, the CDR3 is TGTGCCAGCTCACCACAGGATCAGCAGTTCTTC. Amino acid sequence: CASSPQDQQFF.

The chain combines TRBV7-3 with TRBJ2-1; D remains unclear. Germline V CDR1 and CDR2: SGHTA, FQGTGA. The CDR3 sequence is 13 residues long. Trimming cost V 0 bases and J 8 bases, with 8 bases left between them. The CDR3 DNA reads as TGTGCCAGCAGCTTAACCACATGGGATGAGCAGTTCTTC. Protein product: CASSLTTWDEQFF.

This clone was recorded only once. The rearrangement links TRBV5-1 to TRBJ2-1; the D gene is possibly TRBD1 (6 bases). The V and J ends lost 4 bases and 1 base respectively, with 15 bases between them. The CDR3 totals 16 residues. CDR1 SGHRS and CDR2 YFSETQ come from the germline V gene. The CDR3 nucleotides read TGCGCCAGCAGCCAAACAGGGAGCAATTCCTACAATGAGCAGTTCTTC. Protein: CASSQTGSNSYNEQFF.

The chain carries TRBV1 and TRBJ1-1; TRBD1 is the table's D call and was not checked against the DNA. TRBV1 is a pseudogene locus. This CDR3 comprises 19 residues. CDR3 nucleotide sequence: TGCACCAGCAGCCATTTGGGCCGGCAGCAGGAACGTCTGAACACTGAAGCTTTCTTT. Translating gives CTSSHLGRQQERLNTEAFF.

The chain combines TRBV7-8 with TRBJ2-1, with D perhaps TRBD1 or TRBD2 (6 bases each). V was clipped by 7 bases and J by 7 bases, with 11 bases between them. The CDR3 covers 12 residues. Germline assignment: CDR1 SGHVS and CDR2 FQNEAQ. CDR3 amino acids: CASTLGGNEQFF. CDR3 coding DNA: TGTGCCAGCACCCTAGGGGGGAATGAGCAGTTCTTC.

The V gene is TRBV5-6, the J gene TRBJ2-3, with 9 bases aligning to TRBD2. This CDR3 has 14 residues. V lost 4 bases and J lost 4; bases outside the gene matches: 4. Germline CDR1 reads SGHDT; CDR2 reads YYEEEE. The CDR3 loop is CASSDSGSADTQYF. CDR3 nucleotide sequence: TGTGCCAGCAGCGATAGCGGGAGTGCAGATACGCAGTATTTT.

This clone appeared once. The V and J genes are TRBV23-1 and TRBJ2-7, with 14 bases lining up with TRBD2. TRBV23-1 is recorded as an ORF, its role being uncertain. Trimming cost V 0 bases and J 1 base; bases outside gene matches: 14. The CDR3 runs to 21 residues. As DNA, the CDR3 is TGCGCCAGCAGTCAATCGGCGGGGACTAGCGGGAGCTTTTTATCGTCCTACGAGCAGTACTTC. The encoded protein is CASSQSAGTSGSFLSSYEQYF.

J is TRBJ2-7 and V is TRBV18, with 10 bases matching TRBD1. Germline CDR1 and CDR2: KGHSH and LQKENI. Unmatched junction bases numbered 6, after V lost 3 bases and J lost 4 bases. CDR3 length: 15 residues. CDR3 region: CASSPGTGVFYEQYF. CDR3 DNA sequence: TGTGCCAGCTCACCTGGGACAGGGGTTTTTTACGAGCAGTACTTC.

This clone has only one observation. The chain employs TRBV4-1 and TRBJ1-6, with 8 bases aligning to TRBD1. Germline V gives CDR1 MGHRA, CDR2 YSYEKL. J lost 5 bases, V lost 0 bases, and 3 bases had no gene match. This CDR3 spans 16 amino acids. CDR3 DNA: TGCGCCAGCAGCCAAGATGACAGGGGTAATAATTCACCCCTCCACTTT. This gives the protein CASSQDDRGNNSPLHF.

The V and J genes are TRBV2 and TRBJ2-1; no clear D gene. Deletions cut 4 bases from V and 9 bases from J, with 10 bases between. CDR3 length: 12 amino acids. Germline loops: CDR1 SNHLY, CDR2 FYNNEI. This chain's CDR3 is CASSVGNGEQFF. In nucleotides, the CDR3 is TGTGCCAGCAGTGTGGGGAACGGTGAGCAGTTCTTC.

V usage is TRBV4-2 and J usage is TRBJ2-1; 9 positions agree with TRBD2. Losses at the gene ends were 4 bases for V and 0 bases for J; bases not matched to a gene: 4. This CDR3 has 16 amino acids. Germline values: CDR1 LGHNA, CDR2 YNFKEQ. This CDR3 reads CASSLDSGSSYNEQFF. CDR3 DNA sequence: TGTGCCAGCAGCCTCGATAGCGGGAGCTCCTACAATGAGCAGTTCTTC.

This clone was recorded only once. The V call is TRBV10-2, the J call TRBJ1-3; tentatively, D is TRBD1 (6 bases). Between the trimmed V and J ends, which lost 4 bases and 2 bases, there was a span of 12 bases. CDR3 length equals 15 residues. Per the germline V gene, CDR1 is WSHSY and CDR2 is SAAADI. This chain's CDR3 is CASSGNTGTGNTIYF. The CDR3 nucleotides are TGCGCCAGCAGTGGAAATACAGGGACTGGAAACACCATATATTTT.

CDR3 residues: CSAAGQVYGYTF. CDR3 bases: TGCAGCGCCGCGGGGCAGGTCTATGGCTACACCTTC. This sequence joins TRBV29-1 and TRBJ1-2, with a weak D call TRBD1 (5 bases). V was cut by 7 bases and J by 4 bases, with 13 bases left in between. This CDR3 region has 12 residues. Germline assignment: CDR1 SQVTM and CDR2 ANQGSEA.

This chain joins TRBV7-3 and TRBJ1-2, with 7 nucleotides matching TRBD1. The trim removed 1 base at V and 4 bases at J, leaving 6 bases unmatched. The germline CDR1 and CDR2 sequences are SGHTA and FQGTGA. CDR3 size: 15 residues. CDR3 coding DNA: TGTGCCAGCAGCTTAAGGAAGGACAGGCCCTATGGCTACACCTTC. Protein sequence: CASSLRKDRPYGYTF. Full variable domain (remainder filled in from reference TRBV7-3 and TRBJ1-2): GAGVSQTPSNKVTEKGKYVELRCDPISGHTALYWYRQSLGQGPEFLIYFQGTGAADDSGLPNDRFFAVRPEGSVSTLKIQRTERGDSAVYLCASSLRKDRPYGYTFGSGTRLTVV.

This chain links TRBV7-9 with TRBJ1-1; D remains ambiguous. Trimming shortened V by 4 bases and J by 1 base, and 10 bases separated the two germline ends. CDR3 length equals 14 residues. The germline V gene has CDR1 SEHNR and CDR2 FQNEAQ (reference sequence). This chain's CDR3 is CASSSRAGNTEAFF. Here the CDR3 DNA reads TGTGCCAGCAGCTCACGTGCAGGGAACACTGAAGCTTTCTTT.

The V gene is TRBV5-5, the J gene TRBJ1-1, with 11 bases identical to TRBD1. Germline V gene sequence: CDR1 SGHKS, CDR2 YYEKEE (reference sequence). This CDR3 region has 16 residues. With V trimmed by 0 bases and J by 6 bases, 7 bases remained unmatched. CDR3 sequence: CASSLVGQGVAAEAFF. DNA of the CDR3: TGTGCCAGCAGCTTGGTGGGACAGGGGGTGGCCGCTGAAGCTTTCTTT.

The V call is TRBV10-2, the J call TRBJ2-2; 7 bases match TRBD2. This CDR3 contains 12 residues. V was pared by 8 bases and J by 7 bases, with 4 bases of the junction left unmatched. Germline assignment: CDR1 WSHSY and CDR2 SAAADI. CDR3: CASSRELGELFF. As DNA, the CDR3 is TGCGCCAGCTCGCGGGAGCTCGGGGAGCTGTTTTTT.

The chain employs TRBV18 and TRBJ2-5; unclear D gene. There are 13 residues in the CDR3. CDR1 and CDR2 from the germline V gene are KGHSH and LQKENI. The V end was cut by 2 bases, the J end by 5 bases, with 9 bases between. The CDR3 nucleotides are TGTGCCAGCTCACCAGGGGTACTGGAGACCCAGTACTTC. Translation: CASSPGVLETQYF.

The CDR3 sequence is CASSLGLRTQYF. Written as DNA, the CDR3 is TGTGCCAGCAGCTTAGGGCTGAGAACGCAGTATTTT. The chain uses TRBV11-3 and TRBJ2-3; D gene ambiguous. The V end lost 1 base, the J end lost 9 bases, and 8 bases lay between the germline ends. Germline V gives CDR1 SGHNT, CDR2 YENEEA. CDR3 length equals 12 residues.

The rearrangement joins TRBV7-9 to TRBJ1-1, with no clear D. The CDR3 has 12 amino acids. The V gene lost 3 bases and the J gene lost 1 base, with 3 bases spanning the gap. The germline V gene has CDR1 SEHNR and CDR2 FQNEAQ (reference sequence). Written as DNA, the CDR3 is TGTGCCAGCAGCTTGACGAACACTGAAGCTTTCTTT. Residues: CASSLTNTEAFF.

This sequence joins TRBV7-3 and TRBJ1-2, with D hard to call. The V and J ends lost 2 bases and 0 bases respectively, with 10 bases between them. The CDR3 is 15 residues long. CDR1 and CDR2 from the germline V gene are SGHTA and FQGTGA. The CDR3, as DNA: TGTGCCAGCAGCTTAGACAACAGTCCTAACTATGGCTACACCTTC. Translating it yields CASSLDNSPNYGYTF.

Concerning this clone: Within the sample, other DNA sequences also encode this same CDR3. The V call is TRBV7-2, the J call TRBJ1-2; 7 bases map to TRBD1. With V trimmed by 5 bases and J by 2 bases, 8 bases remained unmatched. Germline V gives CDR1 SGHTA, CDR2 FQGNSA. The CDR3 has 15 residues. Written as DNA, the CDR3 is TGTGCCAGCAGCCCTCGGACAGGAGCCAACTATGGCTACACCTTC. Translating gives CASSPRTGANYGYTF.

This chain uses TRBV7-9 with TRBJ1-4, with 11 bases fitting TRBD1. The germline V gene encodes CDR1 SEHNR and CDR2 FQNEAQ (reference sequence). J gave up 10 bases and V 5 bases, and 12 bases lay outside the gene matches. CDR3 length: 16 residues. CDR3 coding DNA: TGTGCCAGCAGCCCCCCGGGACAGGGGGTTTATGGAAAACTGTTTTTT. Protein: CASSPPGQGVYGKLFF.

The gene calls are TRBV7-2 and TRBJ2-3; the D is unclear. The CDR3 runs to 13 residues. Trimming shortened V by 5 bases and J by 5 bases, and 11 bases separated the two germline ends. From germline, CDR1 is SGHTA and CDR2 FQGNSA. The CDR3 is CASSPRSGDTQYF. The CDR3 DNA reads as TGTGCCAGCAGCCCCCGTAGTGGAGATACGCAGTATTTT.

The J gene is TRBJ2-1, the V gene TRBV11-1; TRBD2 agrees at 14 bases. The CDR3 is made up of 19 amino acids. CDR1 and CDR2 from the germline V gene are SGHAT and FQDESV (reference sequence). V was clipped by 5 bases and J by 2 bases; unmatched bases: 11. The CDR3 region is CASSLGTSGRKVPYNEQFF. The DNA of the CDR3 is TGTGCCAGCAGCCTGGGGACTAGCGGGAGAAAAGTCCCCTACAATGAGCAGTTCTTC.

The chain links TRBV5-1 to TRBJ1-1, with 8 bases matching TRBD1. The trim removed 3 bases at V and 7 bases at J, leaving 11 bases unmatched. There are 15 residues in the CDR3. Germline-derived CDR1 and CDR2 are SGHRS and YFSETQ. Written as DNA, the CDR3 is TGCGCCAGCAGCTCACAGAAACAGGGGGGGAGTGAAGCTTTCTTT. Translated, it gives CASSSQKQGGSEAFF.

The chain couples TRBV19 to TRBJ2-7; 8 bases line up with TRBD1. This CDR3 is built from 15 residues. V lost 2 bases to trimming and J lost 5 bases; unmatched junction nucleotides: 8. Germline lookup yields CDR1 LNHDA and CDR2 SQIVND (reference sequence). The CDR3 is CASSIQGQETNEQYF. In nucleotides, the CDR3 is TGTGCCAGTAGTATACAGGGACAGGAGACTAACGAGCAGTACTTC.

This sequence joins TRBV5-1 and TRBJ1-1; D might be TRBD1 (5 bases). The CDR3 spans 15 residues. Per germline, CDR1 SGHRS and CDR2 YFSETQ. The germline V and J ends were trimmed by 0 bases and 1 base, with 10 bases remaining between them. CDR3 DNA sequence: TGCGCCAGCAGCTTGGAGGGACGGGCGAACACTGAAGCTTTCTTT. Translating it yields CASSLEGRANTEAFF. Full variable domain (outside the CDR3, taken from reference TRBV5-1 and TRBJ1-1): KAGVTQTPRYLIKTRGQQVTLSCSPISGHRSVSWYQQTPGQGLQFLFEYFSETQRNKGNFPGRFSGRQFSNSRSEMNVSTLELGDSALYLCASSLEGRANTEAFFGQGTRLTVV.

The chain is built from TRBV7-9 and TRBJ2-3; the match to TRBD1 covers 7 bases. The CDR3 spans 16 residues. Germline V gene data show CDR1 as SEHNR and CDR2 as FQNEAQ (reference sequence). The junction had 11 bases not matched to a gene; V was cut back by 5 bases and J by 3 bases. The DNA of the CDR3 is TGTGCCAGCAGCCTGCGACAGGGCGCCTATACAGATACGCAGTATTTT. Translation: CASSLRQGAYTDTQYF.